This TCR beta chain was identified during a study of T cell responses to AZD1222 COVID-19 vaccine. Study-wide findings and caveats: Close to half of spike-specific TCRs reportedly recognize unmutated variant regions.

Repertoires were generated with immunoSEQ multiplex PCR, while TCRdb's copy carries only in-frame clones and drops some. The data show about 150,000 clones, around 90% seen once. This CDR3 has 14 amino acids. V was pared by 4 bases and J by 5 bases, with 15 bases between. Germline V gives CDR1 SGHKS, CDR2 YYEKEE (reference sequence). As to this clone: Its antigen is as yet unknown.

The origin of this receptor is an adult in good health. Sequencing was performed on peripheral blood, taken on day 0 of AZD1222 vaccination. The J gene is TRBJ1-2, the V gene TRBV5-5, with D possibly TRBD1 on 5 matching bases. The CDR3 nucleotides are TGTGCCAGCAGCACACTACAGGTTTCGTATGGCTACACCTTC. It yields the protein CASSTLQVSYGYTF.